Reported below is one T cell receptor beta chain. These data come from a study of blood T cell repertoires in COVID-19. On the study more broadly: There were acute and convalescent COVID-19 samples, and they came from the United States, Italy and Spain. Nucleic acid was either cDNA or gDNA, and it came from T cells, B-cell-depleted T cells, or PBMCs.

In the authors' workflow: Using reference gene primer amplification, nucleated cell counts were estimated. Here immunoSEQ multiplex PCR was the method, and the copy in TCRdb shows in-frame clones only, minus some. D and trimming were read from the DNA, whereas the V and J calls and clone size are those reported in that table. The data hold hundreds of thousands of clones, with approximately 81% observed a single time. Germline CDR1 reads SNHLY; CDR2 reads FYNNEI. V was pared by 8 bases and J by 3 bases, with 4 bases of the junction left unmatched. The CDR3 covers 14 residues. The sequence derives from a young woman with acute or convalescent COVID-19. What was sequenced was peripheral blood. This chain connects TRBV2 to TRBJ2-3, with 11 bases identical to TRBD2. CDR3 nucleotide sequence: TGTGCCAGCTCTACTAGCGGGAGAACAGATACGCAGTATTTT. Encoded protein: CASSTSGRTDTQYF.